The clone carrying this T cell receptor (beta chain) has just a few counts. Its antigen is undetermined. This sample stems from a study of OX40 agonist ivuxolimab in advanced cancers. Germline V lookup: CDR1 LNHDA, CDR2 SQIVND (reference sequence). J was trimmed by 8 bases and V by 10 bases; bases with no gene match: 20. The CDR3 is 15 residues long. Libraries were prepared by immunoSEQ multiplex PCR; TCRdb keeps only in-frame clonotypes and omits some of them. The sample yields 9,500 to 12,000 clones, less than 80% seen once. Study observations and caveats: The CD4+ and CD8+ T cells in the blood had expanded clonally by week 6 at 0.1 to 3.0 mg/kg.

The J gene is TRBJ2-7, the V gene TRBV19, with 7 positions matching TRBD2. The starting material was CD4+ or CD8+ T cells sorted from blood, obtained in a trial of the OX40 agonist ivuxolimab. The clonotype originates from an adult with an advanced solid tumor such as melanoma, head and neck, liver or kidney cancer. The CDR3 DNA reads TGTGCCACCTCCAAGGGTAGCGGGTATTATATGAAGCAGTACTTC. This sequence encodes CATSKGSGYYMKQYF.